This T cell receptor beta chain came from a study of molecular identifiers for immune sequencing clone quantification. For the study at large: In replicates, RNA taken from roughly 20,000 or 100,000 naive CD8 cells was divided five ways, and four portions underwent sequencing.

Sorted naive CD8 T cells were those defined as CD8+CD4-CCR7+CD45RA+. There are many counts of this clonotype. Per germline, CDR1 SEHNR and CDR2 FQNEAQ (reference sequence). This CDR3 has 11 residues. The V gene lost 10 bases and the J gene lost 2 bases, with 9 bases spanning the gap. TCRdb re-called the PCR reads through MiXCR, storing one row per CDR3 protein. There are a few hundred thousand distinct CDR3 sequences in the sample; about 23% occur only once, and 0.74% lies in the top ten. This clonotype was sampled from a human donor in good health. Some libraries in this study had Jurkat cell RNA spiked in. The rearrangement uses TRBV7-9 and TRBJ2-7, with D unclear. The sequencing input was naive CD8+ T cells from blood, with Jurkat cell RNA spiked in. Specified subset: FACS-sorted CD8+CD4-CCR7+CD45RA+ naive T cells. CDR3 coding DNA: TGTGCCACCCTCGGTGCCTACGAGCAGTACTTC. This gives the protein CATLGAYEQYF. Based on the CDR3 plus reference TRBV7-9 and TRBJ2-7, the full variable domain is DTGVSQNPRHKITKRGQNVTFRCDPISEHNRLYWYRQTLGQGPEFLTYFQNEAQLEKSRLLSDRFSAERPKGSFSTLEIQRTEQGDSAMYLCATLGAYEQYFGPGTRLTVT.